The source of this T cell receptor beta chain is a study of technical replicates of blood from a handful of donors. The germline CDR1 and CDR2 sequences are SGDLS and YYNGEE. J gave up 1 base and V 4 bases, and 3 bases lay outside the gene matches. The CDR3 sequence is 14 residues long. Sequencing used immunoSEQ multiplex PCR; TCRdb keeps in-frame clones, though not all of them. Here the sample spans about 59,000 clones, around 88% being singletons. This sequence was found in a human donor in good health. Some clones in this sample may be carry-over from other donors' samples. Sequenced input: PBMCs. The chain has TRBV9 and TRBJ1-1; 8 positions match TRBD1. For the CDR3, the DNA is TGTGCCAGCAGCCAGGGGACAGGGAACACTGAAGCTTTCTTT. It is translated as CASSQGTGNTEAFF.